This T cell receptor (beta chain) was obtained from a study of beta chain features in type 1 diabetes. Study outcomes and limitations: Healthy donors had naive, central memory and Treg TCRB repertoires that appeared less similar than those seen among patients.

All of the isolated RNA was reverse transcribed, so expressed TCRB transcripts were sequenced. TCRdb keeps only in-frame clones here, not all; method: immunoSEQ multiplex PCR. The repertoire has 400,000 to 450,000 clones, about 14% of them found once; the top ten carry 0.03% to 0.04%. With regard to this clone: The antigen remains undetermined.

This CDR3 comprises 15 residues. J lost 4 bases, V lost 1 base, and 9 bases had no gene match. Germline V gene data show CDR1 as GTSNPN and CDR2 as SVGIG (reference sequence). The material sequenced was naive CD4+ T cells from blood. The chain combines TRBV30 with TRBJ1-2, with TRBD1 matching over 7 bases. The receptor's source is a young man in good health. CDR3 DNA sequence: TGTGCCTGGAGTGGATTAGGGGGCCTGGTCTATGGCTACACCTTC. It yields the protein CAWSGLGGLVYGYTF.